This T cell receptor (beta chain) was captured in a study of beta chain features in type 1 diabetes. Blood was collected once per donor into heparin, averaging about 116 mL. Study outcomes and limitations: The analysis here could not establish whether HLA type shapes TCRB rearrangement. PCR might preferentially amplify shorter templates, equally in patients and controls. Within the patient group, naive, central memory and Treg TCRB repertoires appeared more similar to each other than within healthy donors.

The CDR3 runs to 14 residues. The V gene's germline CDR1 is SGHKS and CDR2 YYEKEE (reference sequence). Trimming shortened V by 4 bases and J by 1 base, and 11 bases separated the two germline ends. As every portion of the isolated RNA was reverse transcribed, the sequencing read expressed TCRB transcripts. Assay: immunoSEQ multiplex PCR; the TCRdb copy retains only in-frame clones and omits some. The table includes under 300,000 clones, about 7.8% detected once. Note on this clone: Its antigen is currently unknown.

The source material was central memory CD4+ T cells from blood. The clonotype originates from a woman aged 18-29 years in good health. The chain carries TRBV5-5 and TRBJ1-2; D not certain. CDR3 sequence reads: CASSRTLDNYGYTF. The CDR3 coding sequence is TGTGCCAGCAGCCGGACCCTAGATAACTATGGCTACACCTTC.